The present TCR beta chain was sequenced within a study of cytomegalovirus exposure and HLA in healthy donors. The study, taken as a whole, reports: Later on, an analysis tied 15,000 to 20,000 TCR beta sequences to HLA alleles at 0.05 false discovery rate. Despite most TCR sequences being rare, some public TCRs occurred in many donors. TRBV6-2, TRBV6-3 and some other V segments were excluded as indistinguishable.

In its sample, this clone was seen a few times. Its antigen remains unidentified. This CDR3 comprises 14 residues. V was cut by 3 bases and J by 6 bases, with 9 bases left in between. Germline values: CDR1 KGHSH, CDR2 LQKENI. The PCR had 60 Vbeta and 13 Jbeta primers. Method: immunoSEQ multiplex PCR; TCRdb's copy keeps in-frame clones and lacks some. The table has around 180,000 clones, roughly four fifths seen once; the top ten hold 4.8%. The sample taken for sequencing was PBMCs. This chain uses TRBV18 with TRBJ1-6, with D uncertain. This receptor was taken from a girl between 5 and 17 years old in good health and CMV-seropositive. The chain's CDR3 is CASSPLAVNSPLHF. The CDR3 DNA reads as TGTGCCAGCTCACCCCTCGCGGTTAATTCACCCCTCCACTTT. Full variable domain (missing parts from reference TRBV18 and TRBJ1-6): NAGVMQNPRHLVRRRGQEARLRCSPMKGHSHVYWYRQLPEEGLKFMVYLQKENIIDESGMPKERFSAEFPKEGPSILRIQQVVRGDSAAYFCASSPLAVNSPLHFGNGTRLTVT.